Listed below are T cell receptor beta chains from one sample, sequenced in a study of blood T cells in healthy people across ages. TCRdb recomputed calls from the 5' RACE reads with MiXCR, one row per CDR3 protein. The top ten clones hold over 2% of a sample with about 2 million distinct CDR3 sequences, 49% of them seen once. The sequencing sample was made of blood. These receptors all stem from a woman in her 40s in good health. The CDR3 runs from the conserved cysteine through the conserved F or W.

v_call cdr3_aa
TRBV6-5 CASSYFPGSYNEQFF
TRBV13 CASRHRGGWDEQYF
TRBV2 CASSESAGGLILYEQYF
TRBV4-2 CASSQAASGSYNEQFF
TRBV20-1 CSAPTTGQQETQYF
TRBV4-3 CASSLRRAAGDEQFF
TRBV14 CASNQETGSSYNEQFF
TRBV29-1 CSDGQGIANGYTF
TRBV13 CASSLRGQINEKLFF
TRBV20-1 CSARDTGGPSFNEQFF
TRBV12-3/TRBV12-4 CASSKGVSRGEQFF
TRBV4-3 CASSQDWAGGNEQFF
TRBV5-1 CASSLELAAETQYF
TRBV5-1 CASGTGPEAFF
TRBV2 CASLSGSSYGYTF
TRBV5-6 CASSFLSGGARDTQYF
TRBV28 CASRKGGLGQPQHF